This entry lists 9 T cell receptor beta chains sequenced from one sample in a study of tissue T cells after allogeneic stem cell transplantation. Using immunoSEQ multiplex PCR, the repertoire was profiled, and TCRdb retains in-frame clones only, with some absent. The data hold tens of thousands of clones, with around 69% observed a single time. Material for sequencing was sorted cells pooled from one or two spleens. All receptors derive from a pool of C57BL/6 mice in good health.

In the case of this clone: Mouse germline and gene names are used. From the germline J gene comes the end of the CDR3, since the read stops 1 residue before it. J is TRBJ2-7 and V is TRBV26; D call uncertain. CDR1 is KGHPV, CDR2 FQNQEV, per germline (reference sequence). This CDR3 spans 10 amino acids. The germline V and J ends were trimmed by 1 base and 6 bases, with 1 base remaining between them. CDR3 residues: CASSLFEQYF. CDR3 DNA, as far as it was read: TGTGCCAGCAGTCTGTTTGAACAGTAC.

This clone was counted a single time. Gene labels here are mouse ones. The read falls 1 residue short of the CDR3 end, and the missing part is taken from the germline J gene. The V gene is TRBV31, the J gene TRBJ2-2, with 9 bases identical to TRBD2. From germline, CDR1 is GKSSPN and CDR2 SITVG. The CDR3 runs 15 residues. Trimming at V came to 3 bases and at J to 0 bases, leaving 2 bases not matched to a gene. Here the CDR3 reads CAWRLGGANTGQLYF. CDR3 DNA, as far as it was read: TGTGCCTGGAGACTGGGGGGCGCAAACACCGGGCAGCTCTAC.

Notes on this clone: Genes and germline are mouse. The read gets to within 1 residue of the CDR3 end, and the germline J gene fills in the rest. The chain employs TRBV26 and TRBJ2-1, with unresolved D. The V end lost 0 bases, the J end lost 3 bases, and 3 bases lay between the germline ends. Germline V gene lookup returns CDR1 KGHPV and CDR2 FQNQEV (reference sequence). CDR3 size: 13 residues. This CDR3 reads CASSLSVYAEQFF. The CDR3 DNA, read in part, is TGTGCCAGCAGTCTGTCGGTCTATGCTGAGCAGTTC.

As regards this clone: Gene names are the mouse ones. The read gets to within 1 residue of the CDR3 end, and the germline J gene fills in the rest. This sequence joins TRBV1 and TRBJ1-4; D is unresolved. Trimming stripped 1 base from V and 5 bases from J, with 5 bases between. CDR1 is NSQYPW, CDR2 LRSPGD, per germline (reference sequence). There are 13 residues in the CDR3. The covered CDR3 bases are TGCACCTGCAGTGCAGTACATAACGAAAGATTATTT. The encoded protein is CTCSAVHNERLF. The full CDR3 protein reads CTCSAVHNERLFF. Full variable domain (missing parts from reference TRBV1 and TRBJ1-4): VTLLEQNPRWRLVPRGQAVNLRCILKNSQYPWMSWYQQDLQKQLQWLFTLRSPGDKEVKSLPGADYLATRVTDTELRLQVANMSQGRTLYCTCSAVHNERLFFGHGTKLSVL.

Turning to this clone: Genes here carry mouse names. The CDR3 goes on 1 residue after the read ends, and that part is filled in from the germline J gene. The V gene is TRBV19, the J gene TRBJ2-5; the match to TRBD2 covers 11 bases. Germline V CDR1 and CDR2: FNHDT, SITEND (reference sequence). The J segment lost 6 bases and the V segment lost 4 bases, leaving 10 bases of the junction unmatched. This CDR3 has 16 amino acids. The CDR3 loop reads CASSPGLGGRGDTQYF. CDR3 bases read: TGTGCCAGCAGTCCCGGACTGGGGGGTAGGGGGGACACCCAGTAC.

With regard to this clone: All gene names here are mouse names. The read finishes 1 residue shy of the CDR3 end, and the germline J gene is used to complete it. The chain is built from TRBV16 and TRBJ2-3; 9 bases are shared with TRBD1. The V and J ends lost 3 bases and 3 bases, in that order; junction bases with no gene match: 4. CDR1 and CDR2 (germline): SGHSA, FRNQAP. The CDR3 extends over 15 amino acids. Incomplete CDR3 DNA: TGTGCAAGCAGCTTGAACAGGGGGCGGGCAGAAACGCTGTAT. Its protein is CASSLNRGRAETLY. The complete CDR3 reads CASSLNRGRAETLYF.

With regard to this clone: Gene names and germline refer to mouse. Sequencing ends 1 residue short of the CDR3 end; the germline J gene provides the rest. The chain carries TRBV29 and TRBJ2-7; 11 nucleotides agree with TRBD1. This CDR3 comprises 15 residues. CDR1 is MSHET and CDR2 is SYDVDS in the germline V gene. The ends lost 2 bases at V and 4 bases at J; junction bases unmatched: 4. The CDR3 loop is CASSLVGQGEYEQYF. The CDR3 DNA, read in part, is TGTGCTAGCAGTTTAGTGGGACAGGGGGAGTATGAACAGTAC. The entire variable domain, with the rest obtained from reference TRBV29 and TRBJ2-7, is as follows: DMKVTQMPRYLIKRMGENVLLECGQDMSHETMYWYRQDPGLGLQLIYISYDVDSNSEGDIPKGYRVSRKKREHFSLILDSAKTNQTSVYFCASSLVGQGEYEQYFGPGTRLTVL.

A note on this clone: Here the gene names and germline are mouse. Coverage ceases 1 residue before the CDR3 finishes, and the germline J gene fills in the end. The genes are TRBV13-1 and TRBJ2-3; no reliable D call. The germline V and J ends were trimmed by 5 bases and 1 base, with 8 bases remaining between them. This CDR3 spans 13 amino acids. The germline V gene has CDR1 NSHNY and CDR2 SYGAGN. CDR3 DNA, as far as it was read: TGTGCCAGCAGCAAGGGAGGTGCAGAAACGCTGTAT. Protein sequence: CASSKGGAETLY. The full-length CDR3 reads as CASSKGGAETLYF.

This clone was counted only a few times. The genes are named according to mouse. The read gets to within 1 residue of the CDR3 end, and the germline J gene fills in the rest. The chain carries TRBV31 and TRBJ1-2; D not resolved. The CDR3 is 14 amino acids. V was pared by 0 bases and J by 3 bases, with 11 bases between. The germline CDR1 and CDR2 sequences are GKSSPN and SITVG. The CDR3 spells CAWSLVGWDSDYTF. Incomplete CDR3 DNA: TGTGCCTGGAGTCTAGTAGGGTGGGACTCCGACTACACC.